This TCR beta chain originates from a study of cytomegalovirus exposure and HLA in healthy donors. Study-wide findings and caveats: In vitro checks showed that three CMV-associated chains really do target CMV antigens. Cytomegalovirus status, reportedly, was diagnosed with high specificity and sensitivity by the classifier. Later, an analysis found that TCR clusters from the first cohort tended to co-occur in the 120 or so validation repertoires.

A word on this clone: Its antigen remains unidentified.

The germline V gene encodes CDR1 SGHKS and CDR2 YYEKEE (reference sequence). This CDR3 is 14 amino acids long. The ends lost 0 bases at V and 3 bases at J; junction bases unmatched: 3. The data were produced by immunoSEQ multiplex PCR, yet TCRdb's version contains in-frame clones alone and is incomplete. This sample has 60,000 to 70,000 clones, with 80% to 90% found just once. The sample was PBMCs. This clonotype was sampled from a woman younger than 35 in good health and CMV-seronegative. The chain uses TRBV5-5 and TRBJ2-7; TRBD1 matches 7 bases. The CDR3 bases are TGTGCCAGCAGCTTGGCTAGACAGGGCTACGAGCAGTACTTC. Its protein is CASSLARQGYEQYF.